This TCR beta chain was identified in a study of tumor and adjacent non-tumor tissue in lung cancer. The wider study: Millions of productive TCRbeta reads were obtained per sample on average.

TCRbeta libraries were built with three rounds of nested PCR, modified from ARM-PCR. TCRdb itself ran the multiplex PCR reads through MiXCR, one entry per CDR3 protein. The data hold approximately 140,000 distinct CDR3 sequences, with approximately 70% observed a single time. Overall study findings and caveats: Tumor tissue had significantly higher TCR diversity than normal lung. Higher tumor TCR diversity was associated with shorter survival.

The sample holds one count of this clonotype. The antigen is undetermined. Germline is not matched at one junction end, which may reflect a read error. No cell sorting was done before RNA was extracted from the tissue. Between August and November 2014, newly diagnosed, chemotherapy-naive lung cancer patients underwent thoracic surgery in China. The CDR3 covers 12 residues. Germline CDR1 is SQVTM and CDR2 is ANQGSEA. This TCR was recovered from a man aged 55 to 69 with small cell lung cancer. This sequence joins TRBV29-1 and TRBJ2-3; the D gene is possibly TRBD2 (6 bases). The specimen sequenced was lung tumor tissue. CDR3 nucleotides: TGCAGCGTAGGGACTCGAAGAGATACGCGGTATTTT. Translation: CSVGTRRDTRYF.